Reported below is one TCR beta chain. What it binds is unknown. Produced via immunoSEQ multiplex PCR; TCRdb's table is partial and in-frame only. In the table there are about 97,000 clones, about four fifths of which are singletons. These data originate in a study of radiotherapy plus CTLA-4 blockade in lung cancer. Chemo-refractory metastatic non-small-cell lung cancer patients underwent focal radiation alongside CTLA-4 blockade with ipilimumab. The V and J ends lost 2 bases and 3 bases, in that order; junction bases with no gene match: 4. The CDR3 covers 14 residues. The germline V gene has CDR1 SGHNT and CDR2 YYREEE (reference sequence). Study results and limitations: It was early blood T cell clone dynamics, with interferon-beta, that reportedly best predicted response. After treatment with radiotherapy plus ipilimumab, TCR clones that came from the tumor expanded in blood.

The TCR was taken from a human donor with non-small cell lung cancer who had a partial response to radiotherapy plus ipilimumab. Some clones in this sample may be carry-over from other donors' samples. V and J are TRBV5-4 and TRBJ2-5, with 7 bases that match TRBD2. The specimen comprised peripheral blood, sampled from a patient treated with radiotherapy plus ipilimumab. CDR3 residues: CASSFRTREETQYF. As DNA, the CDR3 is TGTGCCAGCAGCTTCAGGACTAGAGAAGAGACCCAGTACTTC.